This T cell receptor (beta chain) was obtained from a study of blood T cell repertoires in COVID-19. The repertoire was sequenced with immunoSEQ multiplex PCR; TCRdb's copy has only in-frame clones and lacks some. The sample lists about 130,000 clones, approximately 83% occurring once. Trimming cost V 6 bases and J 5 bases; bases outside gene matches: 9. CDR3 length equals 15 residues. CDR1 is MNHEY, CDR2 SVGAGI, per germline. The sequencing input was peripheral blood. The clonotype originates from a woman aged 45-65 years who had recovered from COVID-19. This chain uses TRBV6-5 with TRBJ1-1, with TRBD1 identical over 10 bases. CDR3 region: CASSPRQGAKTEAFF. The DNA for the CDR3 is TGTGCCAGCAGCCCAAGACAGGGGGCGAAGACTGAAGCTTTCTTT.